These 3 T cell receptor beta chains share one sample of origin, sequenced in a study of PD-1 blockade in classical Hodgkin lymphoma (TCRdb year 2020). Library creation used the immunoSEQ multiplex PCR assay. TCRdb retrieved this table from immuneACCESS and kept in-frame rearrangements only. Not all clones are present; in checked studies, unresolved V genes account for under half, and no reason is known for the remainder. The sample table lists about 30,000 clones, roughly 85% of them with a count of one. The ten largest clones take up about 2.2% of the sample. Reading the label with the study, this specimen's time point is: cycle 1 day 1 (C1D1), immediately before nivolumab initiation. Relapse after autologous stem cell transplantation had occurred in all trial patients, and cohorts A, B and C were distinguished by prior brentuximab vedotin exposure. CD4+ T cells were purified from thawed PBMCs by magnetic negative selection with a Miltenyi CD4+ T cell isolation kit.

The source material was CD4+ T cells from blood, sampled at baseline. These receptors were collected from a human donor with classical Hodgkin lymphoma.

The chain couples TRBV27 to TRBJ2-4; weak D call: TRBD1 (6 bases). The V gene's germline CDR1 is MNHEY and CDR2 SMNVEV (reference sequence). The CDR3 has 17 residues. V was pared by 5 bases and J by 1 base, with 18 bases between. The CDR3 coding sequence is TGTGCCAGCAGTCCGTCCCGGGACAATATGGCCAAAAACATTCAGTACTTC. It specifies CASSPSRDNMAKNIQYF.

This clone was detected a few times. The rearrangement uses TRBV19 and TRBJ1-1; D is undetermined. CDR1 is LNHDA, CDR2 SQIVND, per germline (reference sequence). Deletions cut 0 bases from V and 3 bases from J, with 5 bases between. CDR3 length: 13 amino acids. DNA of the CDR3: TGTGCCAGTAGTATAGATGGGGACACTGAAGCTTTCTTT. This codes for CASSIDGDTEAFF.

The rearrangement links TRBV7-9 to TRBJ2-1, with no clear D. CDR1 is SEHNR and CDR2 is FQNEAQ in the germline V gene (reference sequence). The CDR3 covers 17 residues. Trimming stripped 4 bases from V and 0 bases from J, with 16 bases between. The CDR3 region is CASSSHPDGRSYNEQFF. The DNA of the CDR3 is TGTGCCAGCAGCTCACACCCCGATGGCCGCTCCTACAATGAGCAGTTCTTC.